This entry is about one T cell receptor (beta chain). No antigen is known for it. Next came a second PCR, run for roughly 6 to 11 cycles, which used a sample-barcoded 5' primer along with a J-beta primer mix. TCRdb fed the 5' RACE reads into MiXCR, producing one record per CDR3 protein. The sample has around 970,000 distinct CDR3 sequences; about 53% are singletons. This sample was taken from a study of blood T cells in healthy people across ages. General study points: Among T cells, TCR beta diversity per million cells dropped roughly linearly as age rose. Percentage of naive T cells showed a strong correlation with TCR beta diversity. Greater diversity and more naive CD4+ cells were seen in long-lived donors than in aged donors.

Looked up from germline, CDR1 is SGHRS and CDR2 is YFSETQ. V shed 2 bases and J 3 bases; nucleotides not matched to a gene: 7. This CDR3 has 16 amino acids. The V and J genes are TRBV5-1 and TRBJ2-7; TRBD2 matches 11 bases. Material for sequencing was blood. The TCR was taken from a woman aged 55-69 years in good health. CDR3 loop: CASSLTSGRLIYEQYF. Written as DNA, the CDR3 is TGCGCCAGCAGCTTAACTAGCGGGAGATTAATCTACGAGCAGTACTTC.